The source of this T cell receptor beta chain is a study of CD4 T cells in relation to SARS-CoV-2 and coronaviruses. For the study at large: The negative reference was HIV-1 Nef peptide pool or peptide-free culture. The HLA restriction of the shared crossreactive spike epitopes was mapped. Study-level findings and limits: The cross-reactivity analysis covered only spike protein, not other viral proteins.

CD4+ T cells from unexposed donors were obtained before the COVID-19 pandemic (2011-2018). CD4+ T cells were isolated from the cells after about ten days of culture. This CDR3 has 15 amino acids. CDR1 is SGHRS and CDR2 is YFSETQ in the germline V gene. After removal of 4 bases from V and 2 bases from J, the junction contained 6 bases not matched to a gene. A remark on this clone: Its antigen is still unknown.

Produced via immunoSEQ multiplex PCR; TCRdb's table is partial and in-frame only. In the table there are more than 20,000 clones, about 80% of which are singletons. Sequenced: CD4+ T cells from PBMCs, cultured in vitro. The receptor's source is a human donor in good health. This chain uses TRBV5-1 with TRBJ2-5; 9 nucleotides align to TRBD1. Here the CDR3 DNA reads TGCGCCAGCAGCGAGGGACAGGGCGGGCAAGAGACCCAGTACTTC. Its protein product is CASSEGQGGQETQYF.